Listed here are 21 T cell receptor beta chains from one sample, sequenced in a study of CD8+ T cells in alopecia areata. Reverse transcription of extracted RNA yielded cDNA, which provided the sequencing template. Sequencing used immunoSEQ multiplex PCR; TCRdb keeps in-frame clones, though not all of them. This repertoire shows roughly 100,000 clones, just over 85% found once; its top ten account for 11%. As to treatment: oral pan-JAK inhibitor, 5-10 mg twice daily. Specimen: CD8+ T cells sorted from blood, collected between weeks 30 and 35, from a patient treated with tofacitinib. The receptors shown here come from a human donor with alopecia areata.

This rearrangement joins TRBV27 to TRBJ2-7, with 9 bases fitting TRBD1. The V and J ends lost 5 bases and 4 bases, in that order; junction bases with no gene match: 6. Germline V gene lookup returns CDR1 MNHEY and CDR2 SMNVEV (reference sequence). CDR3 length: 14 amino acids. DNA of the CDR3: TGTGCCAGCAGTACAGGGGGCCACCTTTACGAGCAGTACTTC. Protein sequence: CASSTGGHLYEQYF.

Here the CDR3 DNA reads TGTGCCAGCAGCCCAGGACAGGGAACAGATACGCAGTATTTT. Encoded protein: CASSPGQGTDTQYF. V usage is TRBV27 and J usage is TRBJ2-3, with 8 bases matching TRBD1. Per germline, CDR1 MNHEY and CDR2 SMNVEV (reference sequence). The trim removed 6 bases at V and 3 bases at J, leaving 5 bases unmatched. This CDR3 contains 14 residues.

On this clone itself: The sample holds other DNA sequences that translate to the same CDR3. For the CDR3, the DNA is TGTGCCAGCAGTGGGACAGGCAATGAGCAGTTCTTC. It is translated as CASSGTGNEQFF. The V gene is TRBV2, the J gene TRBJ2-1, with 7 bases fitting TRBD1. The junction had 0 bases not matched to a gene; V was cut back by 4 bases and J by 6 bases. CDR1 and CDR2 from the germline V gene are SNHLY and FYNNEI. CDR3 length: 12 amino acids.

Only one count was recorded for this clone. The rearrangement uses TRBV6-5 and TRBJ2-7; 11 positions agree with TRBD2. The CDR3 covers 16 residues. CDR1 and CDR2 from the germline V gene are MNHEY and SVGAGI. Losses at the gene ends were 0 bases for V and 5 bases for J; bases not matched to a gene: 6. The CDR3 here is CASSYSTSGRFDEQYF. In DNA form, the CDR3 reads TGTGCCAGCAGTTACTCAACTAGCGGGAGATTCGACGAGCAGTACTTC.

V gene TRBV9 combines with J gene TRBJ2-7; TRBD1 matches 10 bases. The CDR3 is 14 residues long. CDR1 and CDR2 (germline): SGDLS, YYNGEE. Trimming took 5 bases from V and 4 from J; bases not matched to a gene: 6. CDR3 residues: CASSADRGPYEQYF. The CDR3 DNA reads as TGTGCCAGCAGTGCAGACAGGGGGCCATACGAGCAGTACTTC.

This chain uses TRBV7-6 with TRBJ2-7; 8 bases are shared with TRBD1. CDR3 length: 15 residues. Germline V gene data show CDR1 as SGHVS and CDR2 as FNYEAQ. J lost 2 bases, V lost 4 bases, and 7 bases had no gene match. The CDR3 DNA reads TGTGCCAGCAGCTCCACCGGGACAGGAACCTACGAGCAGTACTTC. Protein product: CASSSTGTGTYEQYF. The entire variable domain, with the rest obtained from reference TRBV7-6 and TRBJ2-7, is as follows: GAGVSQSPRYKVTKRGQDVALRCDPISGHVSLYWYRQALGQGPEFLTYFNYEAQQDKSGLPNDRFSAERPEGSISTLTIQRTEQRDSAMYRCASSSTGTGTYEQYFGPGTRLTVT.

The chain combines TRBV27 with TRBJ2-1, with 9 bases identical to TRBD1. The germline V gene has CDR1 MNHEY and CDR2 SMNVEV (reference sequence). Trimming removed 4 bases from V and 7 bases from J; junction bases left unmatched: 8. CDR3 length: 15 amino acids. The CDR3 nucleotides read TGTGCCAGCAGTTCACCGGACAGGGGAGTGAATGAGCAGTTCTTC. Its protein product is CASSSPDRGVNEQFF.

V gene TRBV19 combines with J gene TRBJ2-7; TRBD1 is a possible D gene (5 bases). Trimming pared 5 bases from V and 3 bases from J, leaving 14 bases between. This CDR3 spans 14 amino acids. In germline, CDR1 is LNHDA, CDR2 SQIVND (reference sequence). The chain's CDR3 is CASSFQQGYYEQYF. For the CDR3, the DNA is TGTGCCAGTAGTTTTCAGCAGGGTTACTACGAGCAGTACTTC.

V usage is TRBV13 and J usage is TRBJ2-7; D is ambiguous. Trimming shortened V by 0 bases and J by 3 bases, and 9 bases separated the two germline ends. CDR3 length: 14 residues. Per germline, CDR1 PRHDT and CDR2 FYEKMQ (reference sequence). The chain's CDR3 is CASSLGRQLYEQYF. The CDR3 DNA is TGTGCCAGCAGCTTAGGCCGGCAGCTCTACGAGCAGTACTTC. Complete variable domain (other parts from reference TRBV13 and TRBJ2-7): AAGVIQSPRHLIKEKRETATLKCYPIPRHDTVYWYQQGPGQDPQFLISFYEKMQSDKGSIPDRFSAQQFSDYHSELNMSSLELGDSALYFCASSLGRQLYEQYFGPGTRLTVT.

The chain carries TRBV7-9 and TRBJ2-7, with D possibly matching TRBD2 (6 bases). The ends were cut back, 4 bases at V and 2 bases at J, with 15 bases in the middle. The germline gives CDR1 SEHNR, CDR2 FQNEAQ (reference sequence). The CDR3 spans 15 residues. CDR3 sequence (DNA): TGTGCCAGCAGCTCGGGACTCTTTGGAACCTACGAGCAGTACTTC. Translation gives CASSSGLFGTYEQYF.

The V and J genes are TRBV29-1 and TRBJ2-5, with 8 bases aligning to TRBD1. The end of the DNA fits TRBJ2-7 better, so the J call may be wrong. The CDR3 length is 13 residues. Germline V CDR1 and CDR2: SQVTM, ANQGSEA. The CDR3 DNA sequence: TGCAGCGTTGTTACAGGGGGCTCCTACGAGCAGTACTTC. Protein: CSVVTGGSYEQYF.

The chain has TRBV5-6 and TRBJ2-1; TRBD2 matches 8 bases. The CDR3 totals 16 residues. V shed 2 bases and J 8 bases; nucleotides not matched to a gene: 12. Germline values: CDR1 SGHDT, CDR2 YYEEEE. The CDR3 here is CASSFSQRGPGYEQFF. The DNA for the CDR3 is TGTGCCAGCAGCTTTTCTCAGCGGGGGCCAGGTTATGAGCAGTTCTTC.

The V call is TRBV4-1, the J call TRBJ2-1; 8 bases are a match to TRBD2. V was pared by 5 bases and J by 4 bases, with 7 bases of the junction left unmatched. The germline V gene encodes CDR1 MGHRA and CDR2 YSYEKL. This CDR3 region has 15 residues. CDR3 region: CASSNRGGPYNEQFF. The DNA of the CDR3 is TGCGCCAGCAGCAATCGCGGGGGGCCTTACAATGAGCAGTTCTTC.

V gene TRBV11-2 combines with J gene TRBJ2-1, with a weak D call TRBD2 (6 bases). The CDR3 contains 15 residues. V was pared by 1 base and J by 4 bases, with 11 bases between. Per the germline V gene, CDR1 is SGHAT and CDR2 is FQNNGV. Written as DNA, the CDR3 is TGTGCCAGCAGCTTAGTGTACGGGAGATACAATGAGCAGTTCTTC. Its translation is CASSLVYGRYNEQFF. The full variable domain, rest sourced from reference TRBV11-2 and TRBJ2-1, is EAGVAQSPRYKIIEKRQSVAFWCNPISGHATLYWYQQILGQGPKLLIQFQNNGVVDDSQLPKDRFSAERLKGVDSTLKIQPAKLEDSAVYLCASSLVYGRYNEQFFGPGTRLTVL.

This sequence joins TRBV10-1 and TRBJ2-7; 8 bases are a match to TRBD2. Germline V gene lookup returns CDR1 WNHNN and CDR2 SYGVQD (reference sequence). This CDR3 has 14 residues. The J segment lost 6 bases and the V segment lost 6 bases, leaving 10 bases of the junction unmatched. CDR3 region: CASSPLAEQGEQYF. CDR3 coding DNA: TGCGCCAGCAGCCCACTAGCGGAGCAGGGCGAGCAGTACTTC.

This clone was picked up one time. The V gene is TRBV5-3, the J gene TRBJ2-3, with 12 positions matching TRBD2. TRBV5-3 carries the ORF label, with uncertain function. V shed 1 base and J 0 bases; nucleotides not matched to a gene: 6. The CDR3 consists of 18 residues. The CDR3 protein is CARSLKLAGGPSTDTQYF. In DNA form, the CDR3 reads TGTGCCAGAAGCTTGAAGCTAGCGGGAGGGCCTAGCACAGATACGCAGTATTTT.

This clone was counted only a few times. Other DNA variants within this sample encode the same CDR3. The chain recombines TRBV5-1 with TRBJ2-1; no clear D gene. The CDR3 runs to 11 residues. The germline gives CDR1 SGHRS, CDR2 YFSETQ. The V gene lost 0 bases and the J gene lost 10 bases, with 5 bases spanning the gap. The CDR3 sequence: CASSLGSEQFF. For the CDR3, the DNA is TGCGCCAGCAGCTTGGGTTCGGAGCAGTTCTTC. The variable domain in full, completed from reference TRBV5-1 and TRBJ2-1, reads KAGVTQTPRYLIKTRGQQVTLSCSPISGHRSVSWYQQTPGQGLQFLFEYFSETQRNKGNFPGRFSGRQFSNSRSEMNVSTLELGDSALYLCASSLGSEQFFGPGTRLTVL.

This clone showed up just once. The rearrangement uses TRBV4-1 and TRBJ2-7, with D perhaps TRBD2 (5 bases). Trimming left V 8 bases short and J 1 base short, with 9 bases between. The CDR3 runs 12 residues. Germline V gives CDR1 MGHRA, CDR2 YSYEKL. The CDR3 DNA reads TGCGCCAGCCGAGGGAATTCCTACGAGCAGTACTTC. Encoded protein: CASRGNSYEQYF.

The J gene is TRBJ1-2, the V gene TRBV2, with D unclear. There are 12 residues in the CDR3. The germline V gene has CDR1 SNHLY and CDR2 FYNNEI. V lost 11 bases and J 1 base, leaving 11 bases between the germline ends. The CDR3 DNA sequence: TGTGCCGCATCTCCAGATAACTATGGCTACACCTTC. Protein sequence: CAASPDNYGYTF.

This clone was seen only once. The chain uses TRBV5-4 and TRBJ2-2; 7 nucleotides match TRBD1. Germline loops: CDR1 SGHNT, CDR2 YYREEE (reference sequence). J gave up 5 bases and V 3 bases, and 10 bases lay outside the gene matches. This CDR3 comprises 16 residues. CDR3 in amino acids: CASSYRDSPRTGELFF. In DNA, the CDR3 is TGTGCCAGCAGCTACCGGGACAGCCCGAGAACCGGGGAGCTGTTTTTT.

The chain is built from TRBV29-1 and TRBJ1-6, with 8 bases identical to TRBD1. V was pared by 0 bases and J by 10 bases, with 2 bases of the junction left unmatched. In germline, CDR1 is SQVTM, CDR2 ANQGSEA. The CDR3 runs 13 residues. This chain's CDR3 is CSVEDDRGSPLHF. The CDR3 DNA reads TGCAGCGTTGAAGATGACAGGGGCTCACCCCTCCACTTT.